Below, one T cell receptor (beta chain) is given with its context. The target antigen is unknown. This record belongs to a study of shared clonotypes between healthy human individuals. General study points: Represented diversity (both genetic and exposure-history) was limited by the small number of donors.

Germline CDR1 and CDR2: ENHRY and SYGVKD. The CDR3 has 18 amino acids. Trimming cost V 4 bases and J 7 bases; bases outside gene matches: 10. Some clones are missing from TCRdb's copy, which holds only in-frame ones; the method was immunoSEQ multiplex PCR. The sample has about 1,500,000 clones; 96% are singletons. The sequenced sample consisted of naive CD4+ T cells sorted from blood. Subset specified: CD45RA+ positively selected. The sequence was collected from a man aged 30 to 39 in good health. The chain recombines TRBV10-3 with TRBJ2-2; 15 bases are shared with TRBD2. DNA for the CDR3: TGTGCCATCAGTGCGCCGGGACTAGCGGGAGGCCAGTTCGGGGAGCTGTTTTTT. Translating it yields CAISAPGLAGGQFGELFF.